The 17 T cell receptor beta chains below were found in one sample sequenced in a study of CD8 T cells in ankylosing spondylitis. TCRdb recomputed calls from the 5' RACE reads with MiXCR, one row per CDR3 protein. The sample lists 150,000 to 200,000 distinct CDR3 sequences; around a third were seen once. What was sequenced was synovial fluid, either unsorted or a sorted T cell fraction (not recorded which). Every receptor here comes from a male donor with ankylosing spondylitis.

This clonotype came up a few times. CDR3: CSARGDRHHEQYF. CDR3 nucleotides: TGCAGTGCTAGGGGAGACAGACATCACGAGCAGTACTTC. The rearrangement joins TRBV20-1 to TRBJ2-7; perhaps D is TRBD1 or TRBD2 (5 bases each). Trimming took 3 bases from V and 5 from J, leaving 14 bases between them. Germline loops: CDR1 DFQATT, CDR2 SNEGSKA (reference sequence). The CDR3 totals 13 residues.

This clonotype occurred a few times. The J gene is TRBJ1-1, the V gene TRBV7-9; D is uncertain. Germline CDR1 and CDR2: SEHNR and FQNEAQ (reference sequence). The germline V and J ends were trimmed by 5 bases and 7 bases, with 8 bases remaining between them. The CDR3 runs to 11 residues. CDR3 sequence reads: CASSLSYEAFF. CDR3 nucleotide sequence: TGTGCCAGCAGCCTGTCGTATGAAGCTTTCTTT. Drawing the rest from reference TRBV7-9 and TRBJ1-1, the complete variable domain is DTGVSQNPRHKITKRGQNVTFRCDPISEHNRLYWYRQTLGQGPEFLTYFQNEAQLEKSRLLSDRFSAERPKGSFSTLEIQRTEQGDSAMYLCASSLSYEAFFGQGTRLTVV.

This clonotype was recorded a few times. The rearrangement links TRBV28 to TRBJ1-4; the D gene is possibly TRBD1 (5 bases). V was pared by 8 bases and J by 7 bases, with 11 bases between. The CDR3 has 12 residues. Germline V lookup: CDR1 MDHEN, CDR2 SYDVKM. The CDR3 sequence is CASGGTVEKLFF. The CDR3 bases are TGTGCCAGCGGTGGGACGGTTGAAAAACTGTTTTTT.

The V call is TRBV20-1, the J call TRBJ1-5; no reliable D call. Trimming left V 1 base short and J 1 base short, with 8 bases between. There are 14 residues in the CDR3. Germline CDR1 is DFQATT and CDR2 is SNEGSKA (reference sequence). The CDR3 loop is CSARVGGSNQPQHF. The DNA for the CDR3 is TGCAGTGCTAGAGTTGGAGGAAGCAATCAGCCCCAGCATTTT.

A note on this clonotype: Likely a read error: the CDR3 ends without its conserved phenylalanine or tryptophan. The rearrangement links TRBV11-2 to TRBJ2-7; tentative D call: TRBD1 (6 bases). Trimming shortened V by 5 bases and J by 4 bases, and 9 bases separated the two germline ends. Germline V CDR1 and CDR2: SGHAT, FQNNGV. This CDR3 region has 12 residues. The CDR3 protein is CASSRTEYEQYL. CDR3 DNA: TGTGCCAGCAGCAGGACAGAGTACGAGCAGTACCTC.

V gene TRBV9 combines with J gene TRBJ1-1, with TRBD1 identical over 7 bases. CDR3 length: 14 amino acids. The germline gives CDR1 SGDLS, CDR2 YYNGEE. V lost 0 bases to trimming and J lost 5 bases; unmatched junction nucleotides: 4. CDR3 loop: CASSVDGRGTEAFF. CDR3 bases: TGTGCCAGCAGCGTAGACGGCAGGGGGACTGAAGCTTTCTTT. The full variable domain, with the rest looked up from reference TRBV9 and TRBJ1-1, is DSGVTQTPKHLITATGQRVTLRCSPRSGDLSVYWYQQSLDQGLQFLIQYYNGEERAKGNILERFSAQQFPDLHSELNLSSLELGDSALYFCASSVDGRGTEAFFGQGTRLTVV.

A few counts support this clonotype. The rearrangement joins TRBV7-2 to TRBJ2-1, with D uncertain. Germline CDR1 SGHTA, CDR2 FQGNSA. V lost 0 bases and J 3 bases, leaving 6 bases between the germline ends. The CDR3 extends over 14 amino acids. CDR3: CASSLAVLYNEQFF. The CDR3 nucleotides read TGTGCCAGCAGCTTAGCCGTTCTCTACAATGAGCAGTTCTTC.

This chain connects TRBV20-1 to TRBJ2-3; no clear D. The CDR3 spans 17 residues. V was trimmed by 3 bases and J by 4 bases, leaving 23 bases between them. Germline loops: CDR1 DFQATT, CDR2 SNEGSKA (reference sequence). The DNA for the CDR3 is TGCAGTGCTAGGGGCCCCGGGCCCAAAGGTGGTGCAGATACGCAGTATTTT. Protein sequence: CSARGPGPKGGADTQYF.

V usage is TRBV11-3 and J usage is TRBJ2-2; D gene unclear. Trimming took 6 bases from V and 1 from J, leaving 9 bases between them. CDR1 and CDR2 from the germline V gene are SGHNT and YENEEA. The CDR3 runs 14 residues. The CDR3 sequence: CASRSRQNTGELFF. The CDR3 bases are TGTGCCAGCAGATCCAGACAGAACACCGGGGAGCTGTTTTTT.

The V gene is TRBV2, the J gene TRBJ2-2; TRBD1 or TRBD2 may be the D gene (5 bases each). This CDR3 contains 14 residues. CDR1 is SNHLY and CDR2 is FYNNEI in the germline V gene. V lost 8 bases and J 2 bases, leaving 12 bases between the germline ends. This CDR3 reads CASLGAFNTGELFF. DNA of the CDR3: TGTGCCAGCCTCGGGGCTTTTAACACCGGGGAGCTGTTTTTT.

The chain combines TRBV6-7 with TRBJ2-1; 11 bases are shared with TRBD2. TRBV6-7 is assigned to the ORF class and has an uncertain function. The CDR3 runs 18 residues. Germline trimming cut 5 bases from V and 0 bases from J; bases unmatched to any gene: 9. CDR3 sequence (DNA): TGTGCCAGCAGTCAAACCGGGACTAGCGGTAGCTCCTACAATGAGCAGTTCTTC. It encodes CASSQTGTSGSSYNEQFF.

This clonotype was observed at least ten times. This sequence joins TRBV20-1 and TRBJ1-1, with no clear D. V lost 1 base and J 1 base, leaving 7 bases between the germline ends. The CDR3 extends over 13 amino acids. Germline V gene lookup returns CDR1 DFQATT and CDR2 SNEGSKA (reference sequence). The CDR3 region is CSARVSENTEAFF. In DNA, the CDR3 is TGCAGTGCTAGAGTAAGTGAGAACACTGAAGCTTTCTTT.

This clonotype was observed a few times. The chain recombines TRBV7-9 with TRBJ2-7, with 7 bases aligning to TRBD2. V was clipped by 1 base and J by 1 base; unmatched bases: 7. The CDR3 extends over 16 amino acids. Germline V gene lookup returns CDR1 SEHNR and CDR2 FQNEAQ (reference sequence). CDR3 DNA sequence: TGTGCCAGCAGCTTAGGACTGGGAGCGGGGTCCTACGAGCAGTACTTC. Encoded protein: CASSLGLGAGSYEQYF.

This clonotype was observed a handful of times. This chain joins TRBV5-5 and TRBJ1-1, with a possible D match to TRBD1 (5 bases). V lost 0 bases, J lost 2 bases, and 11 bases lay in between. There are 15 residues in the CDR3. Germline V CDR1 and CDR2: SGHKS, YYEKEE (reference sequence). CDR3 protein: CASSLATVTNTEAFF. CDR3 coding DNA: TGTGCCAGCAGCTTGGCGACAGTGACCAACACTGAAGCTTTCTTT. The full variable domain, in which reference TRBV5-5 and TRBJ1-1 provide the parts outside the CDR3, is DAGVTQSPTHLIKTRGQQVTLRCSPISGHKSVSWYQQVLGQGPQFIFQYYEKEERGRGNFPDRFSARQFPNYSSELNVNALLLGDSALYLCASSLATVTNTEAFFGQGTRLTVV.

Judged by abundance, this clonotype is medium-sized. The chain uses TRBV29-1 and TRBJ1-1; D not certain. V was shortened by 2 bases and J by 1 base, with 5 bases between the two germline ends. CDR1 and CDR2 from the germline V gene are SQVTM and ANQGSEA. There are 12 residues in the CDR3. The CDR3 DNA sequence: TGCAGCGTTGAAATACAGAACACTGAAGCTTTCTTT. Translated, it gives CSVEIQNTEAFF.

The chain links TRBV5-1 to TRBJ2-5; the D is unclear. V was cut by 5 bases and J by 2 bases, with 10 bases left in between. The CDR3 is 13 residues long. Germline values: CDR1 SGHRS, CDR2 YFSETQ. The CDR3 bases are TGCGCCAGCAGTCCGCAGGCGCAAGAGACCCAGTACTTC. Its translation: CASSPQAQETQYF.

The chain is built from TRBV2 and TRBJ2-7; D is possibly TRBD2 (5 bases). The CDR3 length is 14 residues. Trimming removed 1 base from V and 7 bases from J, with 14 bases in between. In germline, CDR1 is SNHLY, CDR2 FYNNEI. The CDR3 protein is CASSEGVFTGEQYF. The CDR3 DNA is TGTGCCAGCAGTGAAGGGGTCTTCACGGGAGAGCAGTACTTC.